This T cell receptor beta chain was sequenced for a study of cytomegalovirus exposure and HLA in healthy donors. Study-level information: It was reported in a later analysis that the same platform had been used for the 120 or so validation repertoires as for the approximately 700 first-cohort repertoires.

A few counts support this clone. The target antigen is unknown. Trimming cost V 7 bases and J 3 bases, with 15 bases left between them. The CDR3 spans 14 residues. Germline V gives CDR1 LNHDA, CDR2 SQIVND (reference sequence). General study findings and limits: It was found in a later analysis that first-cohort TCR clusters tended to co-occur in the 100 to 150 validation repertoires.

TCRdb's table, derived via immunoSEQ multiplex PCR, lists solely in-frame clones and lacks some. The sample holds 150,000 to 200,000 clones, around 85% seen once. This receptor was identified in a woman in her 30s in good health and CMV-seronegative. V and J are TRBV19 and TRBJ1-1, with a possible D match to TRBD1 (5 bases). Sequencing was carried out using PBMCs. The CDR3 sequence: CASKPRKGHTEAFF. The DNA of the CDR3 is TGTGCCAGTAAGCCCCGGAAGGGGCACACTGAAGCTTTCTTT.